These T cell receptor beta chains were read from a single sample in a study of coeliac disease. TCRdb's table, derived via immunoSEQ multiplex PCR, lists solely in-frame clones and lacks some. The repertoire holds 4,000 to 5,000 clones, roughly 60% seen once, with 6.5% to 9.5% in the top ten. The specimen sequenced was intraepithelial lymphocytes from the gut. Every receptor here comes from a woman aged 18 to 35 with active celiac disease. Each CDR3 is given with its conserved first and last residue. The order of the fields is D gene, J gene, V gene, clone size, CDR3 protein, CDR3 DNA. The D gene is left open where the match is weak. Size values are once, few and many counts, or a class for expanded clones, and some rows have none.

>-|TRBJ2-1|TRBV7-2|few
CASSRTEESHNEQFF
TGTGCCAGCAGCCGGACGGAGGAAAGTCACAATGAGCAGTTCTTC
>-|TRBJ2-7|TRBV10-3|-
CAISDGPSYEQYF
TGTGCCATCAGTGATGGGCCCTCCTACGAGCAGTACTTC
>-|TRBJ1-1|TRBV9|-
CASSVPLWGDNTEAFF
-
>TRBD1|TRBJ1-4|TRBV6-1|-
CASSVRQGAMSEKLFF
TGTGCCAGCAGTGTGAGACAGGGGGCCATGAGTGAAAAACTGTTTTTT
>TRBD1|TRBJ1-2|TRBV18|once
CASSSFGIGDRGVYTF
TGTGCCAGCTCTTCATTCGGTATTGGGGACAGGGGAGTCTACACCTTC
>TRBD1|TRBJ1-2|TRBV2|-
CASSWDRETPKYGYTF
TGTGCCAGCAGCTGGGACAGGGAAACCCCAAAGTATGGCTACACCTTC
>-|TRBJ2-7|TRBV30|few
CAWSVPTLGQYF
TGTGCCTGGAGTGTCCCAACGCTCGGGCAGTACTTC
>-|TRBJ1-1|TRBV5-6|medium-sized
CASRETGNTEAFF
TGTGCCAGCAGGGAGACGGGGAACACTGAAGCTTTCTTT
>-|TRBJ2-3|TRBV19|-
CASSIYAGVIGDTQYF
TGTGCCAGTAGTATTTACGCAGGGGTCATTGGAGATACGCAGTATTTT
>-|TRBJ1-5|TRBV6-5|-
CASSPPPGQPQHF
TGTGCCAGCAGTCCCCCCCCCGGTCAGCCCCAGCATTTT
>TRBD1|TRBJ2-5|TRBV5-6|-
CASSLQGDAETQYF
TGTGCCAGCAGCTTACAGGGGGATGCGGAGACCCAGTACTTC
>-|TRBJ1-2|TRBV7-8|-
CASSFAKYGNGYTF
TGTGCCAGCAGCTTTGCCAAGTACGGGAATGGCTACACCTTC
>-|TRBJ2-2|TRBV5-6|-
CASSPTGFTGELFF
TGTGCCAGCAGCCCCACAGGGTTCACCGGGGAGCTGTTTTTT
>TRBD2|TRBJ2-5|TRBV7-2|medium-sized
CASSRGLAGDTQYF
TGTGCCAGCAGTCGGGGACTAGCGGGGGACACCCAGTACTTC
>-|TRBJ1-2|TRBV6-5|-
CASSYGQNTNYGYTF
TGTGCCAGCAGTTACGGGCAGAACACTAACTATGGCTACACCTTC
>-|TRBJ1-1|TRBV4-1|few
CASSQEILAGEMNTEAFF
TGCGCCAGCAGCCAAGAAATTCTAGCGGGCGAAATGAACACTGAAGCTTTCTTT
>-|TRBJ2-5|TRBV19|-
CASSTGLMGETQYF
TGTGCCAGTAGTACTGGACTAATGGGAGAGACCCAGTACTTC
>-|TRBJ2-7|TRBV19|-
CASSIVGGGEQYF
TGTGCCAGTAGTATAGTAGGGGGGGGCGAGCAGTACTTC
>-|TRBJ2-1|TRBV27|-
CASSSGDWYNEQFF
TGTGCCAGCAGTTCTGGGGACTGGTACAATGAGCAGTTCTTC
>TRBD1|TRBJ1-2|TRBV7-9|-
CASSLARTGYGYTF
TGTGCCAGCAGCCTAGCCCGGACAGGCTATGGCTACACCTTC
>-|TRBJ1-2|TRBV7-2|once
CASSWVRGREGYGYTF
TGTGCCAGCAGCTGGGTGAGGGGCAGGGAGGGCTATGGCTACACCTTC
>TRBD1|TRBJ2-7|TRBV7-9|once
CASSLLGTGQAHF
TGTGCCAGCAGCTTACTAGGAACGGGACAGGCTCACTTC
>-|TRBJ1-2|TRBV5-1|-
CASSLVGTAGGYTF
TGCGCCAGCAGCTTGGTTGGTACAGCGGGGGGCTACACCTTC
>TRBD1|TRBJ1-2|TRBV18|-
CASSRETGTYGYTF
TGTGCCAGCTCCAGGGAGACAGGGACCTATGGCTACACCTTC
>TRBD1|TRBJ2-5|TRBV28|-
CARQGAEETQYF
TGTGCCAGACAGGGGGCGGAGGAGACCCAGTACTTC
>TRBD1|TRBJ1-2|TRBV7-8|-
CASRPGTGDYGYTF
TGTGCCAGCAGACCCGGGACAGGGGACTATGGCTACACCTTC
>TRBD1|TRBJ1-2|TRBV28|-
CASSLNIPGQGNYGYTF
TGTGCCAGCAGTTTAAATATTCCGGGACAGGGCAACTATGGCTACACCTTC
>TRBD1|TRBJ2-3|TRBV12-5|few
CASGAGGRTDTQYF
TGTGCTAGTGGGGCAGGGGGTCGGACAGATACGCAGTATTTT
>-|TRBJ1-5|TRBV7-6|-
CASSLDGRGDQPQHF
TGTGCCAGCAGCTTAGATGGCAGGGGAGATCAGCCCCAGCATTTT
>-|TRBJ1-2|TRBV7-9|-
CASSLPGHITWDYTF
TGTGCCAGCAGCTTACCGGGACACATAACGTGGGACTACACCTTC
>TRBD1|TRBJ1-6|TRBV7-9|medium-sized
CASSSNRDRAFSALHF
TGTGCCAGCAGTTCCAACCGGGACAGGGCTTTCTCGGCCCTCCACTTT
>TRBD2|TRBJ2-2|TRBV13|-
CASSLMGTSGSFGTGELFF
TGTGCCAGCAGCCTTATGGGGACTAGCGGGAGTTTCGGTACCGGGGAGCTGTTTTTT
>-|TRBJ2-2|TRBV4-1|once
CASSHKTKIVAGELFF
TGCGCCAGCAGCCACAAGACTAAGATTGTGGCCGGGGAGCTGTTTTTT
>-|TRBJ1-5|TRBV28|large
CASSLVADFRFFDQPQHF
TGTGCCAGCAGTTTAGTGGCAGATTTCAGGTTTTTCGATCAGCCCCAGCATTTT
>-|TRBJ2-7|TRBV18|-
CASSPPDRSYEQYF
TGTGCCAGCTCACCTCCCGACAGGTCCTACGAGCAGTACTTC
>-|TRBJ2-1|TRBV4-1|-
CASSSTTATEQFF
TGCGCCAGCAGCTCCACGACAGCCACCGAGCAGTTCTTC
>-|TRBJ1-2|TRBV7-9|-
CASSFGRDYGYTF
TGTGCCAGCAGCTTTGGGCGTGACTATGGCTACACCTTC
>-|TRBJ1-4|TRBV29-1|-
CSVRLQGMGNEKLFF
TGCAGCGTACGACTTCAGGGCATGGGTAATGAAAAACTGTTTTTT
>-|TRBJ2-7|TRBV27|once
CASSLFNHRDYEQYF
TGTGCCAGCAGTTTATTCAATCACAGAGACTACGAGCAGTACTTC